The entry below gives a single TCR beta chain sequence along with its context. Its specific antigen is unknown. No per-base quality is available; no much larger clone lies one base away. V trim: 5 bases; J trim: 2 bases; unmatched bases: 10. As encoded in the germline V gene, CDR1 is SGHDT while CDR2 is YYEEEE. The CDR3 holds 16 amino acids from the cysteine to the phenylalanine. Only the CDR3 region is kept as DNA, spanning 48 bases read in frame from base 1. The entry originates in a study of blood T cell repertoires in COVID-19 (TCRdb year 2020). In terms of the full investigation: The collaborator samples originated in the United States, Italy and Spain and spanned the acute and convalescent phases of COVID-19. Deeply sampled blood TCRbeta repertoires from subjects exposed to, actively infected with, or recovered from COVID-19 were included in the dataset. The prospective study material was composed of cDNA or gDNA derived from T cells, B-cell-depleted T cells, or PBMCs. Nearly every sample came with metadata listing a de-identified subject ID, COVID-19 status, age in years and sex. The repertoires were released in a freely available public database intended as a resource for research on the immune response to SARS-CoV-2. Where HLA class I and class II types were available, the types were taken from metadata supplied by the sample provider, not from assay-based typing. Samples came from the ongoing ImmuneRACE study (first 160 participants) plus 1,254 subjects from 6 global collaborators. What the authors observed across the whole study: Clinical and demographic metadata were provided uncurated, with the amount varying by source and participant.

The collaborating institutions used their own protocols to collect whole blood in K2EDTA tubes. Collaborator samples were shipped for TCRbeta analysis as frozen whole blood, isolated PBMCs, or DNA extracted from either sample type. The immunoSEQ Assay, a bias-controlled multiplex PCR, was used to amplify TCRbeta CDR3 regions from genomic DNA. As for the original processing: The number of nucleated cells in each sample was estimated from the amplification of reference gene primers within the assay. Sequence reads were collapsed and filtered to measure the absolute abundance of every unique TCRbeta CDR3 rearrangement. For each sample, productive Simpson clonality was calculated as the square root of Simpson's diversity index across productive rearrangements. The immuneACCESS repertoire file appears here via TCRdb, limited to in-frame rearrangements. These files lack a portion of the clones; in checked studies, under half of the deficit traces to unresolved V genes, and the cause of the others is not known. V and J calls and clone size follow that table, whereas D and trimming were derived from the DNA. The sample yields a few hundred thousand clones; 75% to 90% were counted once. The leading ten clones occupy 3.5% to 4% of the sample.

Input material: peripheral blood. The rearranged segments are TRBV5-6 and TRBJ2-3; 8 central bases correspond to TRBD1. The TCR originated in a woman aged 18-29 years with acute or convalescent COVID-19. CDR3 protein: CASSFWGQVNTDTQYF. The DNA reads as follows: TGTGCCAGCAGTTTCTGGGGACAGGTTAACACAGATACGCAGTATTTT.